The clone carrying this T cell receptor beta chain turned up a few times. Its antigen is unknown. Patients had newly diagnosed, untreated stage II-IVA oral cavity squamous cell carcinoma. These oral cavity squamous cell carcinomas were HPV-negative and locally advanced. Assay: immunoSEQ multiplex PCR; the TCRdb copy retains only in-frame clones and omits some. Here the sample spans about 6,000 clones, roughly 56% being singletons. The source of the sample is a study of neoadjuvant anti-PD-1 for oral cavity cancer. Study-wide background: Patients without progression got a fourth dose around day 43. Study-wide results and limits: TCR analyses covered only a few patients per response group.

Germline CDR1 reads LNHDA; CDR2 reads SQIVND (reference sequence). The V gene lost 4 bases and the J gene lost 2 bases, with 14 bases spanning the gap. The CDR3 covers 15 residues. The rearrangement joins TRBV19 to TRBJ1-2, with D perhaps TRBD1 (5 bases). The receptor comes from a person between 40 and 79 years old with oral cavity squamous cell carcinoma. Here the sequenced sample was tumor tissue, taken before nivolumab (anti-PD-1) treatment. CDR3 coding DNA: TGTGCCAGTAGTAAGACCCGAAGGACAAACTATGGCTACACCTTC. It yields the protein CASSKTRRTNYGYTF.